The rows below give T cell receptor beta chains drawn from one sample of a study of Ad26.COV2.S vaccination and SARS-CoV-2 variants. Sequencing used immunoSEQ multiplex PCR; TCRdb keeps in-frame clones, though not all of them. The table has 300,000 to 400,000 clones, less than 90% seen once. The sequences come from peripheral blood, collected in a trial of Ad26.COV2.S vaccine versus placebo. The receptor source for this set is a person between 18 and 60 years old who received the Ad26.COV2.S COVID-19 vaccine or a placebo. The CDR3 runs from the conserved cysteine through the conserved F or W. Each record gives: V gene, J gene, clone size, D gene, CDR3 DNA, CDR3 protein. A D gene is named only where the DNA matches it firmly. Where a row states a size, it is once, few, many or the class of an expanded clone; other rows omit it.

v_call: TRBV28; j_call: TRBJ1-1; clone_size: NA; d_call: NA; cdr3_nt: TGTGCCAGCAGTTTCATCGGGTGGTCTGAAGCTTTCTTT; cdr3_aa: CASSFIGWSEAFF
v_call: TRBV6-6; j_call: TRBJ2-1; clone_size: NA; d_call: NA; cdr3_nt: TGTGCCAGCGCCACATTGAGGGGGAATGAGCAGTTCTTC; cdr3_aa: CASATLRGNEQFF
v_call: TRBV4-1; j_call: TRBJ2-1; clone_size: NA; d_call: NA; cdr3_nt: TGCGCCAGCAGCGTTGACGGGAGTGGTGAGCAGTTCTTC; cdr3_aa: CASSVDGSGEQFF
v_call: TRBV7-6; j_call: TRBJ1-4; clone_size: NA; d_call: NA; cdr3_nt: TGTGCCAGCAGCCCCTCCGGGACGGATAATGAAAAACTGTTTTTT; cdr3_aa: CASSPSGTDNEKLFF
v_call: TRBV28; j_call: TRBJ2-7; clone_size: once; d_call: NA; cdr3_nt: TGTGCCAGCACCGCGGGACTCTACGAGCAGTACTTC; cdr3_aa: CASTAGLYEQYF
v_call: TRBV27; j_call: TRBJ1-1; clone_size: NA; d_call: TRBD1; cdr3_nt: TGTGCCAGCAGTTTATGGGCAGGGGGCGGGCTTATGAACACTGAAGCTTTCTTT; cdr3_aa: CASSLWAGGGLMNTEAFF
v_call: TRBV5-1; j_call: TRBJ1-6; clone_size: NA; d_call: TRBD1; cdr3_nt: TGCGCCAGCAGCTTTCAGGGACAGGGTTCGGTCCTGAGCTCCTATAATTCACCCCTCCACTTT; cdr3_aa: CASSFQGQGSVLSSYNSPLHF
v_call: TRBV7-2; j_call: TRBJ2-1; clone_size: once; d_call: TRBD1; cdr3_nt: TGTGCCAGCAGGGAACCGGGACAGGTTAACAATGAGCAGTTCTTC; cdr3_aa: CASREPGQVNNEQFF
v_call: TRBV6-5; j_call: TRBJ1-1; clone_size: NA; d_call: NA; cdr3_nt: TGTGCCAGCAGTTACCTATTGTGGGGGGGGAACACTGAAGCTTTCTTT; cdr3_aa: CASSYLLWGGNTEAFF
v_call: TRBV30; j_call: TRBJ2-2; clone_size: once; d_call: TRBD1; cdr3_nt: TGTGCCTGGAACAGGGGGCCAACCGGGGAGCTGTTTTTT; cdr3_aa: CAWNRGPTGELFF
v_call: TRBV27; j_call: TRBJ2-7; clone_size: NA; d_call: NA; cdr3_nt: TGTGCCAGTAGCTACAGGGGGGGGACCTACGAGCAGTACTTC; cdr3_aa: CASSYRGGTYEQYF
v_call: TRBV6-5; j_call: TRBJ2-5; clone_size: NA; d_call: NA; cdr3_nt: TGTGCCAGCAGTTACGCCCTAGCTCATTTGGAGACCCAGTACTTC; cdr3_aa: CASSYALAHLETQYF
v_call: TRBV6-5; j_call: TRBJ2-4; clone_size: NA; d_call: TRBD2; cdr3_nt: TGTGCCAGCAGCGTACGGGGGGGGTGGGACATTCAGTACTTC; cdr3_aa: CASSVRGGWDIQYF
v_call: TRBV4-3; j_call: TRBJ1-2; clone_size: NA; d_call: NA; cdr3_nt: TGCGCCAGCAGCCTCCGTGGGGGGGGCGCGGAATATGGCTACACCTTC; cdr3_aa: CASSLRGGGAEYGYTF
v_call: TRBV24-1; j_call: TRBJ2-2; clone_size: NA; d_call: TRBD1; cdr3_nt: TGTGCCACCAGTGATCGAAGGGACAGCGTCTCCGGGGAGCTGTTTTTT; cdr3_aa: CATSDRRDSVSGELFF
v_call: TRBV14; j_call: TRBJ1-6; clone_size: once; d_call: NA; cdr3_nt: TGTGCCAGCAGCCAAGATACTGGGCCTTACTCGCTCCACTTT; cdr3_aa: CASSQDTGPYSLHF
v_call: TRBV28; j_call: TRBJ2-2; clone_size: NA; d_call: NA; cdr3_nt: TGTGCCAGCAGTTTAAAACAGGGTTACGGGGAGCTGTTTTTT; cdr3_aa: CASSLKQGYGELFF
v_call: TRBV5-8; j_call: TRBJ2-3; clone_size: NA; d_call: NA; cdr3_nt: TGTGCCAGCAGCTTGGTTGTCGGGTCGGATACGCAGTATTTT; cdr3_aa: CASSLVVGSDTQYF
v_call: TRBV6-5; j_call: TRBJ1-1; clone_size: NA; d_call: TRBD1; cdr3_nt: TGTGCCAGCAGTTACTCCGGGACAGGCCGGCCGGAAGCTTTCTTT; cdr3_aa: CASSYSGTGRPEAFF
v_call: TRBV19; j_call: TRBJ1-4; clone_size: NA; d_call: TRBD1; cdr3_nt: TGTGCCAGTAGTATTACAGGGGGCCGGGGAAAACTGTTTTTT; cdr3_aa: CASSITGGRGKLFF
v_call: TRBV7-9; j_call: TRBJ1-2; clone_size: NA; d_call: NA; cdr3_nt: TGTGCCAGCAGCGAAACAGGGCTAGCTAACTATGGCTACACCTTC; cdr3_aa: CASSETGLANYGYTF
v_call: TRBV27; j_call: TRBJ1-5; clone_size: NA; d_call: NA; cdr3_nt: TGTGCCAGCACCCTAAGGGCCGGGGGCGGCAATCAGCCCCAGCATTTT; cdr3_aa: CASTLRAGGGNQPQHF
v_call: TRBV5-1; j_call: TRBJ2-7; clone_size: NA; d_call: NA; cdr3_nt: TGCGCCAGCAGCTTCGAATCAAGCTCCTACGAGCAGTACTTC; cdr3_aa: CASSFESSSYEQYF
v_call: TRBV28; j_call: TRBJ1-5; clone_size: NA; d_call: NA; cdr3_nt: TGTGCCAGCAGTTTATTAGGGGATAATTTTGGTCAGCCCCAGCATTTT; cdr3_aa: CASSLLGDNFGQPQHF
v_call: TRBV7-9; j_call: TRBJ2-1; clone_size: NA; d_call: NA; cdr3_nt: TGTGCCAGCAGCTACCTGCCAGGGGAGGGCTCCTACAATGAGCAGTTCTTC; cdr3_aa: CASSYLPGEGSYNEQFF
v_call: TRBV3-1/TRBV3-2; j_call: TRBJ2-3; clone_size: NA; d_call: TRBD2; cdr3_nt: TGTGCCAGCAGCCAAGATTTAGCGGGGGAGCCCACAGATACGCAGTATTTT; cdr3_aa: CASSQDLAGEPTDTQYF
v_call: TRBV3-1/TRBV3-2; j_call: TRBJ2-5; clone_size: NA; d_call: NA; cdr3_nt: TGTGCCAGCAGTCAACCCAGGGGAACCCAAGAGACCCAGTACTTC; cdr3_aa: CASSQPRGTQETQYF
v_call: TRBV27; j_call: TRBJ2-1; clone_size: NA; d_call: TRBD2; cdr3_nt: TGTGCCAGCAGTTTACTGCGGGGGAACAATGAGCAGTTCTTC; cdr3_aa: CASSLLRGNNEQFF
v_call: TRBV5-1; j_call: TRBJ2-7; clone_size: NA; d_call: NA; cdr3_nt: TGCGCCAGCAGCCCCGAATACCGACAGACTATATGGTACTTC; cdr3_aa: CASSPEYRQTIWYF
v_call: TRBV7-6; j_call: TRBJ2-1; clone_size: NA; d_call: TRBD1; cdr3_nt: TGTGCCAGCAGCTCCGACAGGGCTGAGCAGTTCTTC; cdr3_aa: CASSSDRAEQFF
v_call: TRBV7-8; j_call: TRBJ1-1; clone_size: NA; d_call: NA; cdr3_nt: TGTGCCAGCAGCTTAGCGCGCGGGAACACTGAAGCTTTCTTT; cdr3_aa: CASSLARGNTEAFF
v_call: TRBV6-2/TRBV6-3; j_call: TRBJ2-7; clone_size: NA; d_call: TRBD2; cdr3_nt: TGTGCCAGCAGTTACTCCTGGACTAGCGGGAAGGATCCCTACGAGCAGTACTTC; cdr3_aa: CASSYSWTSGKDPYEQYF
v_call: TRBV7-9; j_call: TRBJ2-3; clone_size: NA; d_call: TRBD2; cdr3_nt: TGTGCCAGCAGCGCCCGACTAGCGGGGGGTACAGATACGCAGTATTTT; cdr3_aa: CASSARLAGGTDTQYF
v_call: TRBV7-9; j_call: TRBJ1-4; clone_size: NA; d_call: NA; cdr3_nt: TGTGCCAGCAGCTTAGATCCCAGGCGAGGAACTAATGAAAAACTGTTTTTT; cdr3_aa: CASSLDPRRGTNEKLFF
v_call: TRBV3-1/TRBV3-2; j_call: TRBJ2-7; clone_size: NA; d_call: NA; cdr3_nt: TGTGCCAGCACCCCCGGGAGCCCCTACGAGCAGTACTTC; cdr3_aa: CASTPGSPYEQYF
v_call: TRBV7-3; j_call: TRBJ2-7; clone_size: NA; d_call: NA; cdr3_nt: TGTGCCAGCAGCTCAACCAGACAGGTCGTCAGCTCCTACGAGCAGTACTTC; cdr3_aa: CASSSTRQVVSSYEQYF
v_call: TRBV6-5; j_call: TRBJ2-1; clone_size: NA; d_call: TRBD2; cdr3_nt: TGTGCCAGCAGTTCTAGCGGGAGTGCCTACAATGAGCAGTTCTTC; cdr3_aa: CASSSSGSAYNEQFF